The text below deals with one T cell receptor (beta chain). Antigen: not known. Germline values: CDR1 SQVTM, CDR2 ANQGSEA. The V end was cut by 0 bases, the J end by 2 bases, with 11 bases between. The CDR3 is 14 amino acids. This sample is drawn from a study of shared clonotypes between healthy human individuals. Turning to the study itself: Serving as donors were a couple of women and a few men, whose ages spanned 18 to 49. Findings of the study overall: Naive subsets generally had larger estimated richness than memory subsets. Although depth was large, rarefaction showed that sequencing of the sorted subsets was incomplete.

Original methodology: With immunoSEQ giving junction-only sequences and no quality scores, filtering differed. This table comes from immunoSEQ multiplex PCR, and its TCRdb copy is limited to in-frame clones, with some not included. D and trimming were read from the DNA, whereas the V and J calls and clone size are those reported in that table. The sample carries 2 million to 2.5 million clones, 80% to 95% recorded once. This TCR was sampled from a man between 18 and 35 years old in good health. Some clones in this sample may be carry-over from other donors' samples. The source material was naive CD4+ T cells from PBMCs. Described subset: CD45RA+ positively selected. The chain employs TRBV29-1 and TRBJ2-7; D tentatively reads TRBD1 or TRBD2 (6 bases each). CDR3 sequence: CSVEEGRGPYEQYF. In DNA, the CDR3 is TGCAGCGTTGAAGAGGGTCGGGGGCCCTACGAGCAGTACTTC.